The clone carrying this TCR beta chain was counted ten times or more. Antigen: not known. This sample was included in a study of blood T cells in healthy people across ages. The people who gave samples were healthy Caucasians from Russia, aged about 6 to 100. Study-level points and caveats: The fall in TCR beta diversity per million T cells was roughly linear with age.

V was cut by 7 bases and J by 1 base, with 11 bases left in between. The CDR3 consists of 12 residues. Germline V CDR1 and CDR2: SQVTM, ANQGSEA. Then a second PCR, running roughly 7 to 11 cycles, was carried out with a sample-barcoded 5' primer and a J-beta primer mix. All cDNA molecules were each tagged by a template-switch adaptor with 12 random nucleotides. TCRdb passed the 5' RACE reads through MiXCR, listing each CDR3 protein once. The table records 650,000 to 950,000 distinct CDR3 sequences, around two fifths of them present only once. The V and J genes are TRBV29-1 and TRBJ2-7; D might be TRBD1 (5 bases). Sequencing used blood. This TCR derives from a man aged 60-69 years in good health. The CDR3, as DNA: TGCAGCGCAACGACAGCTTCCTACGAGCAGTACTTC. Amino acids: CSATTASYEQYF.